This passage covers 24 T cell receptor beta chains from one sample sequenced in a study of response to subunit inactivated influenza vaccine. TCRdb re-derived calls from the RT-PCR reads in MiXCR, one entry per CDR3 protein. The data contain a few hundred thousand distinct CDR3 sequences, 11% to 15% of them singletons. Sequencing used PBMCs from blood, obtained about 11 days after vaccination. All receptors come from a man between 50 and 59 years old who received an inactivated influenza vaccine.

The CDR3 DNA follows: TGCAGTGCTCGAAAGACAGCGAACTATGGCTACACCTTC. Its protein product is CSARKTANYGYTF. V gene TRBV20-1 combines with J gene TRBJ1-2; TRBD1 might be the D (5 bases). With 5 bases removed from V and 2 bases from J, the gap between germline ends came to 12 bases. Germline loops: CDR1 DFQATT, CDR2 SNEGSKA (reference sequence). The length of the CDR3 is 13 residues.

This chain joins TRBV6-1 and TRBJ1-1, with D possibly TRBD1 on 6 matching bases. Trimming removed 5 bases at V and 0 bases at J, with 13 bases between. Germline CDR1 is MNHNS and CDR2 is SASEGT. CDR3 length equals 15 residues. As DNA, the CDR3 is TGTGCCAGCAGTCCCCAGGGGTCTCTGAACACTGAAGCTTTCTTT. This gives the protein CASSPQGSLNTEAFF.

This clonotype was seen ten or more times. The chain combines TRBV5-1 with TRBJ1-1; possible D gene TRBD1, 6 bases. The germline gives CDR1 SGHRS, CDR2 YFSETQ. The CDR3 sequence is 16 residues long. Trimming shortened V by 0 bases and J by 2 bases, and 14 bases separated the two germline ends. The CDR3, as DNA: TGCGCCAGCAGCTTGGATCGGGGGCTGAGAAACACTGAAGCTTTCTTT. Translated, it gives CASSLDRGLRNTEAFF.

V gene TRBV28 combines with J gene TRBJ2-1; 11 bases are shared with TRBD2. The CDR3 has 16 residues. Germline CDR1 MDHEN, CDR2 SYDVKM. Unmatched junction bases numbered 11, after V lost 5 bases and J lost 8 bases. CDR3 bases: TGTGCCAGCAGTCACACTAGCGGGAGACGGCGGGATGAGCAGTTCTTC. It translates to CASSHTSGRRRDEQFF.

The CDR3 here is CSARARGETQYF. In DNA, the CDR3 is TGCAGTGCTAGAGCCAGGGGAGAGACCCAGTACTTC. The gene calls are TRBV20-1 and TRBJ2-5; TRBD1 is a possible D gene (6 bases). The CDR3 is 12 amino acids. Deletions cut 1 base from V and 4 bases from J, with 7 bases between. Germline CDR1 and CDR2: DFQATT and SNEGSKA (reference sequence).

The rearrangement uses TRBV3-1 and TRBJ2-3; D gene ambiguous. Trimming removed 3 bases at V and 4 bases at J, with 8 bases between. The CDR3 consists of 13 residues. Looked up from germline, CDR1 is LGHDT and CDR2 is YNNKEL (reference sequence). As DNA, the CDR3 is TGTGCCAGCAGCCACCGAGACCCAGATACGCAGTATTTT. Its protein is CASSHRDPDTQYF.

The J gene is TRBJ2-5, the V gene TRBV15, with unresolved D. The CDR3 loop spans 14 amino acids. Deletions cut 0 bases from V and 7 bases from J, with 12 bases between. Germline V gene sequence: CDR1 LNHNV, CDR2 YYDKDF (reference sequence). CDR3 sequence reads: CATSRDLVGGTQYF. DNA for the CDR3: TGTGCCACCAGCAGAGATCTGGTGGGTGGGACCCAGTACTTC.

This chain connects TRBV20-1 to TRBJ2-3; 7 bases are shared with TRBD1. The CDR3 has 14 amino acids. Germline-derived CDR1 and CDR2 are DFQATT and SNEGSKA (reference sequence). Trimming cost V 2 bases and J 4 bases; bases outside gene matches: 6. The CDR3 bases are TGCAGTGCTAGATCCCACGACAGGGCAGATACGCAGTATTTT. Amino acids: CSARSHDRADTQYF.

This clonotype was observed at least ten times. The chain employs TRBV20-1 and TRBJ2-3; tentative D call: TRBD1 (6 bases). The V and J ends lost 6 bases and 3 bases respectively, with 16 bases between them. The CDR3 spans 14 residues. Germline CDR1 and CDR2: DFQATT and SNEGSKA (reference sequence). The CDR3 bases are TGCAGTGCAGAGTGGACAGTCAAGACAGATACGCAGTATTTT. Amino acids: CSAEWTVKTDTQYF.

The V call is TRBV10-2, the J call TRBJ1-2; weak D call: TRBD1 (5 bases). The CDR3 is 15 residues long. Trimming stripped 0 bases from V and 4 bases from J, with 12 bases between. CDR1 and CDR2 (germline): WSHSY, SAAADI. The CDR3 DNA sequence: TGCGCCAGCAGTGAGTCCGTGGGACGGATCTATGGCTACACCTTC. This sequence encodes CASSESVGRIYGYTF.

The rearrangement uses TRBV6-1 and TRBJ1-3; the match to TRBD1 covers 8 bases. V trimming: 8 bases; J trimming: 1 base; junction bases outside the gene matches: 7. The CDR3 extends over 15 amino acids. CDR1 is MNHNS and CDR2 is SASEGT in the germline V gene. CDR3 nucleotides: TGTGCCAGCGTCAGCCGGGACAGGTCTGGAAACACCATATATTTT. Its translation: CASVSRDRSGNTIYF.

This clonotype showed up just a few times. The J gene is TRBJ1-1, the V gene TRBV28; D is perhaps TRBD1 (5 bases). Trimming stripped 1 base from V and 4 bases from J, with 16 bases between. This CDR3 has 16 amino acids. Germline CDR1 is MDHEN and CDR2 is SYDVKM. As DNA, the CDR3 is TGTGCCAGCAGTTTATCCTCGGGGTCAGGGACCACTGAAGCTTTCTTT. It encodes CASSLSSGSGTTEAFF. The full variable domain, with the rest looked up from reference TRBV28 and TRBJ1-1, is DVKVTQSSRYLVKRTGEKVFLECVQDMDHENMFWYRQDPGLGLRLIYFSYDVKMKEKGDIPEGYSVSREKKERFSLILESASTNQTSMYLCASSLSSGSGTTEAFFGQGTRLTVV.

The rearrangement links TRBV20-1 to TRBJ1-5; TRBD1 agrees at 9 bases. The V gene's germline CDR1 is DFQATT and CDR2 SNEGSKA (reference sequence). This CDR3 contains 15 residues. After removal of 5 bases from V and 1 base from J, the junction contained 6 bases not matched to a gene. The CDR3 sequence: CSAQYRGRSNQPQHF. The CDR3 region has the DNA TGCAGTGCTCAATACAGGGGGCGAAGCAATCAGCCCCAGCATTTT.

Ten or more counts support this clonotype. The CDR3 reads CSAREGGPGQPQHF. CDR3 nucleotide sequence: TGCAGTGCTAGAGAGGGGGGGCCGGGGCAGCCCCAGCATTTT. This chain joins TRBV20-1 and TRBJ1-5; possibly TRBD1 for D (6 bases). Trimming removed 0 bases from V and 7 bases from J, with 13 bases in between. Looked up from germline, CDR1 is DFQATT and CDR2 is SNEGSKA (reference sequence). The CDR3 loop spans 14 amino acids.

This clonotype appeared many times. The chain combines TRBV24-1 with TRBJ2-7; possibly TRBD2 for D (5 bases). Trimming took off 9 bases at V and 6 bases at J, with 14 bases between the two ends. The CDR3 is 12 residues long. Germline V gene lookup returns CDR1 KGHDR and CDR2 SFDVKD. The CDR3 sequence: CATPGGPGEQYF. CDR3 bases: TGTGCCACCCCTGGAGGACCAGGCGAGCAGTACTTC.

This sequence joins TRBV5-1 and TRBJ2-7; D not certain. V shed 4 bases and J shed 0 bases, with 17 bases lying between them. The length of the CDR3 is 16 residues. The V gene's germline CDR1 is SGHRS and CDR2 YFSETQ. For the CDR3, the DNA is TGCGCCAGCAGCCCGATCGGGCCTCCCAGCTCCTACGAGCAGTACTTC. Translating gives CASSPIGPPSSYEQYF.

This clonotype was observed a handful of times. The chain is built from TRBV18 and TRBJ1-1; D remains unclear. CDR1 and CDR2 from the germline V gene are KGHSH and LQKENI. This CDR3 has 18 residues. The V end lost 2 bases, the J end lost 7 bases, and 26 bases lay between the germline ends. The CDR3 DNA sequence: TGTGCCAGCTCACCAACGGTTTATGAAAGGGTCCGTCGAGATGAAGCTTTCTTT. Translating it yields CASSPTVYERVRRDEAFF.

This clonotype was seen a handful of times. V gene TRBV7-2 combines with J gene TRBJ2-5, with D perhaps given as TRBD1 or TRBD2 (6 bases each). From germline, CDR1 is SGHTA and CDR2 FQGNSA. The CDR3 spans 14 residues. The V end lost 3 bases, the J end lost 5 bases, and 13 bases lay between the germline ends. The CDR3, as DNA: TGTGCCAGCAGCTTCCGGGGGCAGGGGGAGACCCAGTACTTC. Its protein product is CASSFRGQGETQYF. The full variable domain, with the rest looked up from reference TRBV7-2 and TRBJ2-5, is GAGVSQSPSNKVTEKGKDVELRCDPISGHTALYWYRQSLGQGLEFLIYFQGNSAPDKSGLPSDRFSAERTGGSVSTLTIQRTQQEDSAVYLCASSFRGQGETQYFGPGTRLLVL.

This clonotype has ten or more counts. The V gene is TRBV10-3, the J gene TRBJ2-3; D is unclear. The V end lost 6 bases, the J end lost 5 bases, and 12 bases lay between the germline ends. Germline CDR1 ENHRY, CDR2 SYGVKD. CDR3 length equals 13 residues. CDR3 coding DNA: TGTGCCATCAGCAATTCAAAGGAAGATACGCAGTATTTT. This translates into CAISNSKEDTQYF.

This clonotype turned up a few times. V and J are TRBV7-9 and TRBJ1-3; D not resolved. The CDR3 runs to 14 residues. The germline V and J ends were trimmed by 1 base and 0 bases, with 4 bases remaining between them. The germline gives CDR1 SEHNR, CDR2 FQNEAQ (reference sequence). The CDR3 is CASSLVYSGNTIYF. CDR3 coding DNA: TGTGCCAGCAGCTTAGTTTACTCTGGAAACACCATATATTTT.

The chain has TRBV30 and TRBJ2-5, with D possibly TRBD2 on 7 matching bases. Trimming stripped 2 bases from V and 4 bases from J, with 14 bases between. The germline V gene has CDR1 GTSNPN and CDR2 SVGIG (reference sequence). The CDR3 consists of 14 residues. The CDR3 sequence: CAWSSPGGTETQYF. CDR3 DNA: TGTGCCTGGAGTTCACCGGGGGGCACAGAGACCCAGTACTTC.

The CDR3 region is CASSVEGQGEAFF. CDR3 nucleotides: TGTGCCAGCAGCGTAGAGGGACAGGGGGAAGCTTTCTTT. This chain joins TRBV9 and TRBJ1-1; TRBD1 agrees at 10 bases. CDR3 length: 13 residues. J was trimmed by 8 bases and V by 0 bases; bases with no gene match: 1. The germline gives CDR1 SGDLS, CDR2 YYNGEE.

This clonotype was counted only a few times. The chain combines TRBV6-2 or TRBV6-3 with TRBJ1-3; no reliable D call. The CDR3 has 15 residues. Germline V gene sequence: CDR1 MNHEY, CDR2 SVGEGT. The V gene lost 0 bases and the J gene lost 3 bases, with 9 bases spanning the gap. CDR3 bases: TGTGCCAGCAGTTACTCGAGTGACGGTGGAAACACCATATATTTT. This codes for CASSYSSDGGNTIYF.

A few counts support this clonotype. The J gene is TRBJ2-6, the V gene TRBV10-3; D uncertain. Germline CDR1 reads ENHRY; CDR2 reads SYGVKD. This CDR3 comprises 13 residues. V lost 11 bases, J lost 4 bases, and 12 bases lay in between. For the CDR3, the DNA is TGTGCCGCATCAGGTGCGGGGGCCAACGTCCTGACTTTC. The encoded protein is CAASGAGANVLTF.